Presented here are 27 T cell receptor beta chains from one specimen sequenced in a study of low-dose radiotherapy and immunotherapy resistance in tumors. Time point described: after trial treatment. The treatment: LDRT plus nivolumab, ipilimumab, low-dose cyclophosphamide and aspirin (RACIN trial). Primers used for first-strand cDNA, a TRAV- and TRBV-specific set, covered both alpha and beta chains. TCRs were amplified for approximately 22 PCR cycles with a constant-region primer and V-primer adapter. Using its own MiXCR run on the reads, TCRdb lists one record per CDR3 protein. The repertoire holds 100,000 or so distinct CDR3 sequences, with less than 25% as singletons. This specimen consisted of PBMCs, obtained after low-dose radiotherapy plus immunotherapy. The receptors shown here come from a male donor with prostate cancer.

The CDR3 reads CASSLGDSGSYNEQFF. CDR3 bases: TGTGCCAGCAGCTTGGGAGATAGCGGGAGCTACAATGAGCAGTTCTTC. The chain employs TRBV5-4 and TRBJ2-1, with 9 bases matching TRBD2. V trimming: 0 bases; J trimming: 3 bases; junction bases outside the gene matches: 4. CDR1 and CDR2 (germline): SGHNT, YYREEE (reference sequence). The CDR3 contains 16 residues.

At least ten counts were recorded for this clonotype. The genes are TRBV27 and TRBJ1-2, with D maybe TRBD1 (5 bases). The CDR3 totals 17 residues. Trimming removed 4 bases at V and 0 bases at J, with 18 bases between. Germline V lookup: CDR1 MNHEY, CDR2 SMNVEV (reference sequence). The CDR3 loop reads CASSWRGPTFANYGYTF. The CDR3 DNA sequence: TGTGCCAGCAGTTGGAGGGGCCCAACTTTTGCTAACTATGGCTACACCTTC.

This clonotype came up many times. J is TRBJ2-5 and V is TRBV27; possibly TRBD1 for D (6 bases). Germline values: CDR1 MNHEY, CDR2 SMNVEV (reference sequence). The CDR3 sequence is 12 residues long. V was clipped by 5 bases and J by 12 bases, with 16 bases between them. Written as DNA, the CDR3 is TGTGCCAGCAGTCCCCGCCAGGGGAGCGAGTACTTC. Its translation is CASSPRQGSEYF.

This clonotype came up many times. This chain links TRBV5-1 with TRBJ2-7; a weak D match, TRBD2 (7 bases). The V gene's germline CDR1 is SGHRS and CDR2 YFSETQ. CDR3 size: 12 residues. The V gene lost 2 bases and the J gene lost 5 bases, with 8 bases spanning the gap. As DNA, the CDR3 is TGCGCCAGCAGCTTAGGGGGGGACGAGCAGTACTTC. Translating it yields CASSLGGDEQYF.

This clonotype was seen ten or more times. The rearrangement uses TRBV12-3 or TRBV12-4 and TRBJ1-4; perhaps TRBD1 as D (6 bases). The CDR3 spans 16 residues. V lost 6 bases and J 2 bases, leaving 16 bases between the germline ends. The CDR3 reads CASRPEQGPTNEKLFF. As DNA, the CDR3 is TGTGCCAGCAGGCCCGAGCAGGGGCCCACTAATGAAAAACTGTTTTTT.

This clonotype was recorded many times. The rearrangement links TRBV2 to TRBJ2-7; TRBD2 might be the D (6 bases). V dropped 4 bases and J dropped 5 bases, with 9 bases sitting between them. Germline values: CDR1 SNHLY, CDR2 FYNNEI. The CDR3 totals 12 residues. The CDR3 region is CASSGGADEQYF. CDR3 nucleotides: TGTGCCAGCAGTGGCGGGGCGGACGAGCAGTACTTC.

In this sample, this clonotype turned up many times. The CDR3 region is CASSQSGVVPSYEQYF. CDR3 nucleotide sequence: TGCGCCAGCAGTCAATCCGGGGTTGTTCCCTCCTACGAGCAGTACTTC. The chain recombines TRBV23-1 with TRBJ2-7; weak D call: TRBD2 (5 bases). TRBV23-1 is assigned to the ORF class and has an uncertain function. V lost 0 bases, J lost 0 bases, and 12 bases lay in between. The CDR3 runs 16 residues.

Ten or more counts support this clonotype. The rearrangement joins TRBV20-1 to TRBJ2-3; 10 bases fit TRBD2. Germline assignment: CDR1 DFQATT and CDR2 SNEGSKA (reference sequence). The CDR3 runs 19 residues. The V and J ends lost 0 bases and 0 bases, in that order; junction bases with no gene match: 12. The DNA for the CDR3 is TGCAGTGCTAGAGATACTCGGGTAGCGGGGGGCCGAAGCACAGATACGCAGTATTTT. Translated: CSARDTRVAGGRSTDTQYF.

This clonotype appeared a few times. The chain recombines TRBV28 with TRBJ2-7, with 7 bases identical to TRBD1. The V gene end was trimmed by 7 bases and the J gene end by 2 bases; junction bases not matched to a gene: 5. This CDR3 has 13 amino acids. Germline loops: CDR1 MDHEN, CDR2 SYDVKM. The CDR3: CASNPGQTYEQYF. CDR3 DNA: TGTGCCAGCAATCCGGGACAGACCTACGAGCAGTACTTC.

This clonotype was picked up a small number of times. The CDR3 region is CASGWSVNQPQHF. Written as DNA, the CDR3 is TGTGCTAGTGGTTGGTCGGTTAATCAGCCCCAGCATTTT. This chain joins TRBV12-5 and TRBJ1-5, with no clear D. Trimming took 4 bases from V and 4 from J, leaving 8 bases between them. Germline V gene data show CDR1 as LGHNT and CDR2 as FRNRAP. This CDR3 spans 13 amino acids. The complete variable domain, with remaining parts taken from reference TRBV12-5 and TRBJ1-5, reads DARVTQTPRHKVTEMGQEVTMRCQPILGHNTVFWYRQTMMQGLELLAYFRNRAPLDDSGMPKDRFSAEMPDATLATLKIQPSEPRDSAVYFCASGWSVNQPQHFGDGTRLSIL.

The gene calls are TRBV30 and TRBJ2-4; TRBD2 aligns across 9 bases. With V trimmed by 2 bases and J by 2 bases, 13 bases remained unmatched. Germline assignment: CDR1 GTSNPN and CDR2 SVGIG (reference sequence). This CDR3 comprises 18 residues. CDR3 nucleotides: TGTGCCTGGAGTAAGGGGCAGCGGGGGGCCCCACCCAAAAACATTCAGTACTTC. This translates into CAWSKGQRGAPPKNIQYF.

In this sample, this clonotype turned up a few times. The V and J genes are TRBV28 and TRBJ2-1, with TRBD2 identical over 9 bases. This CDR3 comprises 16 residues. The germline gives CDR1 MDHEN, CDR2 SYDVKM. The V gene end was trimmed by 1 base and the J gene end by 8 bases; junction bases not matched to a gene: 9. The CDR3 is CASSLSAASGIDEQFF. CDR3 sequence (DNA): TGTGCCAGCAGTTTATCAGCCGCTAGCGGGATCGATGAGCAGTTCTTC.

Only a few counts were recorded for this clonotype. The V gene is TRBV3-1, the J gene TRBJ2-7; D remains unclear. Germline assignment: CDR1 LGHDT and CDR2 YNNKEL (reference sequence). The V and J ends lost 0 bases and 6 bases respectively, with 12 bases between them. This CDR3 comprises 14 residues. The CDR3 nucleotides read TGTGCCAGCAGCCAAGATAACGGCTTCGGCGAGCAGTACTTC. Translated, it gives CASSQDNGFGEQYF.

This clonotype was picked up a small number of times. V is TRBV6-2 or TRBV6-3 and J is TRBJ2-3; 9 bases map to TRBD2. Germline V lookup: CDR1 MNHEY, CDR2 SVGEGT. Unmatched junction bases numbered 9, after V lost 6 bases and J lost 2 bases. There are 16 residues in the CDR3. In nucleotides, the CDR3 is TGTGCCAGCAGCCGTTTAGCGGGGGCCGTCACAGATACGCAGTATTTT. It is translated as CASSRLAGAVTDTQYF.

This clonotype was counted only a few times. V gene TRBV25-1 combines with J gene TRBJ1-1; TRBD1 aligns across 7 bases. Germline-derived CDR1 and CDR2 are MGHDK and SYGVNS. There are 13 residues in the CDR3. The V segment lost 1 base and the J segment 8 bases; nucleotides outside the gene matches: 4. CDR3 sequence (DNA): TGTGCCAGCAGTGAATTACAGGGGCGGGAAGCTTTCTTT. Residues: CASSELQGREAFF.

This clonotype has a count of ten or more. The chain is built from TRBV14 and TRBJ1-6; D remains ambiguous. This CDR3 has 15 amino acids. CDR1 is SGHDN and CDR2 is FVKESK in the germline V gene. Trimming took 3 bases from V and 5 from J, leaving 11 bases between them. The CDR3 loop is CASSHRGLNNSPLHF. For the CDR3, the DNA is TGTGCCAGCAGCCATCGAGGTCTAAATAATTCACCCCTCCACTTT.

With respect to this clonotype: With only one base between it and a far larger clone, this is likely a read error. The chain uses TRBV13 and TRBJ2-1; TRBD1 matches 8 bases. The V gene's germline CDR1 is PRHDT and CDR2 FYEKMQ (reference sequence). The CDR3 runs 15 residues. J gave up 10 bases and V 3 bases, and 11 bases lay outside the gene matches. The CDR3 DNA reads TGTGCCAGCAGCTTGGGCGGACAGGGAAGGAGCGAGCAGTTCTTC. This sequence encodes CASSLGGQGRSEQFF.

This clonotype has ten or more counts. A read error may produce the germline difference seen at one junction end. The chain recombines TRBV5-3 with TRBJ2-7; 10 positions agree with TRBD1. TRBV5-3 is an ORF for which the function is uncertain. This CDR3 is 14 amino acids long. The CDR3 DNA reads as TGTGCCAGCAGCTACCGGGACAGGGGAACCCATAGAAGCTTC. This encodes CASSYRDRGTHRSF.

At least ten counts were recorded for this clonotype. Here the CDR3 reads CASSQDLLALSTDTQYF. For the CDR3, the DNA is TGTGCCAGCAGCCAAGATCTCCTAGCCCTTAGCACAGATACGCAGTATTTT. The chain has TRBV4-2 and TRBJ2-3; possible D gene TRBD2, 5 bases. The V gene lost 0 bases and the J gene lost 0 bases, with 13 bases spanning the gap. The CDR3 has 17 residues. The germline V gene has CDR1 LGHNA and CDR2 YNFKEQ.

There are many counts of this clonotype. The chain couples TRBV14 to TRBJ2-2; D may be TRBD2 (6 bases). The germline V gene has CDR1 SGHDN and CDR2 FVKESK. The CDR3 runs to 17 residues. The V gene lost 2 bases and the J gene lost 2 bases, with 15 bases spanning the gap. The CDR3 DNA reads TGTGCCAGCAGCCAAAGAGGTGTCGGGAGCAACACCGGGGAGCTGTTTTTT. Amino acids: CASSQRGVGSNTGELFF.

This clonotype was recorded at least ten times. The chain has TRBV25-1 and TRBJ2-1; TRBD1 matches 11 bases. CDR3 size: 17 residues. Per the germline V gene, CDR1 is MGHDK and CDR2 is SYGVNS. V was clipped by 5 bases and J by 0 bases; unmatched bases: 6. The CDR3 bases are TGTGCCAGCAGTAGGACAGGGGGCTATAGCTCCTACAATGAGCAGTTCTTC. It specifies CASSRTGGYSSYNEQFF.

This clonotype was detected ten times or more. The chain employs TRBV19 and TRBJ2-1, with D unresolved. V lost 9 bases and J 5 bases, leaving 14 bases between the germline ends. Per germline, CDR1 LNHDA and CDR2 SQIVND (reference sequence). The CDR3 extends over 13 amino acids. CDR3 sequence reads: CARGSDVNNEQFF. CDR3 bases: TGTGCCAGGGGGTCGGACGTAAACAATGAGCAGTTCTTC.

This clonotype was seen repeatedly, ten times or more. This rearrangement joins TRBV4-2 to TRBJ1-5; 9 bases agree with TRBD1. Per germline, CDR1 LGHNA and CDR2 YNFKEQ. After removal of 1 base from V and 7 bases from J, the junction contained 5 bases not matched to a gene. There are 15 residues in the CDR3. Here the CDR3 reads CASSQVWTGEQPQHF. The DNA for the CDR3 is TGTGCCAGCAGCCAAGTTTGGACAGGGGAACAGCCCCAGCATTTT.

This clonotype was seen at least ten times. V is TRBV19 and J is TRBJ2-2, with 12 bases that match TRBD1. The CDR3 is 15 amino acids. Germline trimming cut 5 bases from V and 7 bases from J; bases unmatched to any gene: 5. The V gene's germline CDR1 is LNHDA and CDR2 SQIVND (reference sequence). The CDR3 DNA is TGTGCCAGTAGTTCCGGGACAGGGGGCCTCGGGGAGCTGTTTTTT. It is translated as CASSSGTGGLGELFF.

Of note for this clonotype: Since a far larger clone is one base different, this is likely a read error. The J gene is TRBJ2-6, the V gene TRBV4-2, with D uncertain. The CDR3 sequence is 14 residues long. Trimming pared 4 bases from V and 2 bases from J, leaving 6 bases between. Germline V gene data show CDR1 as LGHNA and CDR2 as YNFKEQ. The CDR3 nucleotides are TGTGCCAGCAGCCCCTCTACTGGGGCCAACGTCCTGACTTTC. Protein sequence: CASSPSTGANVLTF.

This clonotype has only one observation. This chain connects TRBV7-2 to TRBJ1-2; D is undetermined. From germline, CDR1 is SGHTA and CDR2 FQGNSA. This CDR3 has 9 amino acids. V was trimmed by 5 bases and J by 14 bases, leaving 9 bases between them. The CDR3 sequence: CASSNPPTF. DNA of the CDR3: TGTGCCAGCAGCAATCCGCCAACCTTC. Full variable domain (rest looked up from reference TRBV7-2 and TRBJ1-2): GAGVSQSPSNKVTEKGKDVELRCDPISGHTALYWYRQSLGQGLEFLIYFQGNSAPDKSGLPSDRFSAERTGGSVSTLTIQRTQQEDSAVYLCASSNPPTFGSGTRLTVV.

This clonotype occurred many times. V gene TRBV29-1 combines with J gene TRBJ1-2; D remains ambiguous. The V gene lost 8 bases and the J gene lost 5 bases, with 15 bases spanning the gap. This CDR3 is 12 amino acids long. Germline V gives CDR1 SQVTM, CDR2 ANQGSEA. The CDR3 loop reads CSRRCTVYGYTF. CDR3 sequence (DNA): TGCAGCCGACGTTGCACCGTATATGGCTACACCTTC.